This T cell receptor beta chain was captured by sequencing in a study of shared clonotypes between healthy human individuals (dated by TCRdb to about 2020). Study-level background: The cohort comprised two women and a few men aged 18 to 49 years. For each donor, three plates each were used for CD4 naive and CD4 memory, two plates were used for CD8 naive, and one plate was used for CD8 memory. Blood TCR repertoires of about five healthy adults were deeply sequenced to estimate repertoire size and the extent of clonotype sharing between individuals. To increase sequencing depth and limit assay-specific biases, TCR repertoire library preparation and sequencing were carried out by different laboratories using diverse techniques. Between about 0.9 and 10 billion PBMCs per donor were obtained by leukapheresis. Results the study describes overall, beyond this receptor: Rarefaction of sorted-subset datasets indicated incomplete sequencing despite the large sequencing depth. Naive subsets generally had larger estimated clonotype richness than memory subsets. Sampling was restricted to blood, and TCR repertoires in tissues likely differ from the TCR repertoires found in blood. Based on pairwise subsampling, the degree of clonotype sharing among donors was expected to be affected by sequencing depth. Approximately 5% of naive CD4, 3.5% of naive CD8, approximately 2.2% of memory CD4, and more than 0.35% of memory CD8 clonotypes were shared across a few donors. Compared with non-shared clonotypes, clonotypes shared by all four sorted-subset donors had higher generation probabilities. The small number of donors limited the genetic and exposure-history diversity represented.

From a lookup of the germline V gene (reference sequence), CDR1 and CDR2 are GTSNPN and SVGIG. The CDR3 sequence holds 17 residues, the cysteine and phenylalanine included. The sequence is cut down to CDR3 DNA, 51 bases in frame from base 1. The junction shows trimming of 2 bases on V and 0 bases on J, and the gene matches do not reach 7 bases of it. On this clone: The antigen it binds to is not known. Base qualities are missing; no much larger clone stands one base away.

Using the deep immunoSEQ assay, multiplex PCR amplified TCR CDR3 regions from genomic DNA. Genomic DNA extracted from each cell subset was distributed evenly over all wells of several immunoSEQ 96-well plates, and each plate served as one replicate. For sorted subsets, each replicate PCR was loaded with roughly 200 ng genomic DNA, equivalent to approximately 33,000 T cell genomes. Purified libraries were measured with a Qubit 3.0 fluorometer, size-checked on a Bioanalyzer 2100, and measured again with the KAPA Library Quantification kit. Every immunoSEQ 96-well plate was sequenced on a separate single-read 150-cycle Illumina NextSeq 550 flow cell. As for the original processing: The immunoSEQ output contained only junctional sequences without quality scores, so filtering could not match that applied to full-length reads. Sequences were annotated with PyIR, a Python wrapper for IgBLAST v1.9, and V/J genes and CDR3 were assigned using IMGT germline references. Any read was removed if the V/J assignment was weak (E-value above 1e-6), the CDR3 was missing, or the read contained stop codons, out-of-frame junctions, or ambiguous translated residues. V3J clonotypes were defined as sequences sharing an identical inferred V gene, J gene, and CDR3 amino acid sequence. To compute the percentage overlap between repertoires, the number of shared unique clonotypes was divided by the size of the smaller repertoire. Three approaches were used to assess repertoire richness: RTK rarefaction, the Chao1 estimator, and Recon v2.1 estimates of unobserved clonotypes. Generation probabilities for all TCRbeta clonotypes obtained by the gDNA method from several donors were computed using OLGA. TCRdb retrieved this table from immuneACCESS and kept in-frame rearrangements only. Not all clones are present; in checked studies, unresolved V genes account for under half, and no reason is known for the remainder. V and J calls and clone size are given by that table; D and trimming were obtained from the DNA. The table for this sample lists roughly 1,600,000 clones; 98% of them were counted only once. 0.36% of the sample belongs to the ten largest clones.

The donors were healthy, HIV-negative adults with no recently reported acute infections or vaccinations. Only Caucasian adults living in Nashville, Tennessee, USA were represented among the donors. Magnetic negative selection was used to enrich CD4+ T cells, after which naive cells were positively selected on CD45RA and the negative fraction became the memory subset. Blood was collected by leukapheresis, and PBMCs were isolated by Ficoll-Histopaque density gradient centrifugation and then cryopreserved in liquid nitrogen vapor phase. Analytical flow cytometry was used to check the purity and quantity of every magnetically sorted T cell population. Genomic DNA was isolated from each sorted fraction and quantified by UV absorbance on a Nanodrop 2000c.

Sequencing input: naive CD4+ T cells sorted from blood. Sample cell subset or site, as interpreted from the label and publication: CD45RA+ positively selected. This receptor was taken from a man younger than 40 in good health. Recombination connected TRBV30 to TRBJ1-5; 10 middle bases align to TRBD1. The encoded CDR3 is CAWSSDRGQDSNQPQHF. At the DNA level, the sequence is TGTGCCTGGAGTTCCGACAGGGGGCAAGATAGCAATCAGCCCCAGCATTTT.